The 29 T cell receptor beta chains listed next were all sequenced from one sample in a study of beta chain features in type 1 diabetes. Reverse transcribing all isolated RNA meant expressed TCRB transcripts were sequenced. Sequenced by immunoSEQ multiplex PCR; TCRdb stores in-frame clones only, minus some. The sample yields roughly 220,000 clones, roughly 16% seen once. No antigens are known for them. Study results and limitations: In every one of the four CD4+ subsets, TCRB CDR3s were moderately but significantly shorter in Type 1 diabetes patients.

Sequences were obtained from naive CD4+ T cells from blood. Receptors originate from a man aged 30 to 45 with type 1 diabetes.

This clone was observed a few times. This chain connects TRBV5-1 to TRBJ1-1, with D uncertain. The CDR3 sequence is 12 residues long. In germline, CDR1 is SGHRS, CDR2 YFSETQ. With 0 bases removed from V and 10 bases from J, the gap between germline ends came to 10 bases. The CDR3 sequence: CASSLGDKGAFF. As DNA, the CDR3 is TGCGCCAGCAGCTTGGGTGATAAGGGAGCTTTCTTT. The entire variable domain, with the rest obtained from reference TRBV5-1 and TRBJ1-1, is as follows: KAGVTQTPRYLIKTRGQQVTLSCSPISGHRSVSWYQQTPGQGLQFLFEYFSETQRNKGNFPGRFSGRQFSNSRSEMNVSTLELGDSALYLCASSLGDKGAFFGQGTRLTVV.

The chain joins TRBV7-2 to TRBJ1-4; D gene ambiguous. Trimming stripped 5 bases from V and 7 bases from J, with 17 bases between. Germline loops: CDR1 SGHTA, CDR2 FQGNSA. The CDR3 spans 15 residues. The DNA of the CDR3 is TGTGCCAGCAGCCCCGACCCGGTGCGGCGTGAAAAACTGTTTTTT. Residues: CASSPDPVRREKLFF. Full variable domain (rest looked up from reference TRBV7-2 and TRBJ1-4): GAGVSQSPSNKVTEKGKDVELRCDPISGHTALYWYRQSLGQGLEFLIYFQGNSAPDKSGLPSDRFSAERTGGSVSTLTIQRTQQEDSAVYLCASSPDPVRREKLFFGSGTQLSVL.

The rearrangement joins TRBV11-2 to TRBJ2-3; no clear D gene. This CDR3 has 14 residues. Trimming shortened V by 1 base and J by 2 bases, and 7 bases separated the two germline ends. The germline V gene has CDR1 SGHAT and CDR2 FQNNGV. CDR3 nucleotide sequence: TGTGCCAGCAGCTTAGCTCTCACCACAGATACGCAGTATTTT. Encoded protein: CASSLALTTDTQYF.

This sequence joins TRBV10-3 and TRBJ2-4; 7 bases agree with TRBD1. CDR1 is ENHRY, CDR2 SYGVKD, per germline. Trimming at V came to 3 bases and at J to 3 bases, leaving 2 bases not matched to a gene. CDR3 length equals 14 residues. CDR3 loop: CAISEGTDKNIQYF. CDR3 bases: TGTGCCATCAGTGAAGGGACAGACAAAAACATTCAGTACTTC.

This clone has just a few counts. The V call is TRBV6-6, the J call TRBJ1-2, with 11 bases identical to TRBD1. There are 15 residues in the CDR3. CDR1 is MNHNY and CDR2 is SVGAGI in the germline V gene (reference sequence). The junction had 6 bases not matched to a gene; V was cut back by 5 bases and J by 4 bases. Here the CDR3 reads CASSQDRGRIYGYTF. For the CDR3, the DNA is TGTGCCAGCAGTCAGGACAGGGGGCGCATCTATGGCTACACCTTC.

This chain uses TRBV7-2 with TRBJ2-5; D not certain. This CDR3 is built from 11 residues. V was clipped by 6 bases and J by 2 bases, with 4 bases between them. Germline-derived CDR1 and CDR2 are SGHTA and FQGNSA. The CDR3 is CASRRQETQYF. CDR3 nucleotides: TGTGCCAGCAGGCGGCAAGAGACCCAGTACTTC.

The J gene is TRBJ2-5, the V gene TRBV30, with TRBD2 identical over 8 bases. This CDR3 has 13 residues. Germline CDR1 reads GTSNPN; CDR2 reads SVGIG (reference sequence). CDR3 sequence (DNA): TGTGCTATCATAGCGGGGCCACAAGAGACCCAGTACTTC. Translating it yields CAIIAGPQETQYF. Using reference TRBV30 and TRBJ2-5 for the parts outside the CDR3, the full variable domain is SQTIHQWPATLVQPVGSPLSLECTVEGTSNPNLYWYRQAAGRGLQLLFYSVGIGQISSEVPQNLSASRPQDRQFILSSKKLLLSDSGFYLCAIIAGPQETQYFGPGTRLLVL.

The sample holds many counts of this clone. The chain couples TRBV19 to TRBJ1-1; D is unclear. Germline CDR1 reads LNHDA; CDR2 reads SQIVND (reference sequence). The CDR3 is 13 amino acids. Trimming shortened V by 2 bases and J by 0 bases, and 4 bases separated the two germline ends. The CDR3 is CASSITLNTEAFF. CDR3 nucleotide sequence: TGTGCCAGTAGTATAACGTTGAACACTGAAGCTTTCTTT.

This clone was found a few times. The chain has TRBV16 and TRBJ2-3; no definite D call. In germline, CDR1 is KGHSY, CDR2 FQNENV. CDR3 length: 12 residues. Trimming left V 6 bases short and J 4 bases short, with 8 bases between. DNA of the CDR3: TGTGCCAGCAGACGATTGGCAGATACGCAGTATTTT. It yields the protein CASRRLADTQYF.

The gene calls are TRBV14 and TRBJ1-2; D is ambiguous. Deletions cut 5 bases from V and 8 bases from J, with 21 bases between. Germline V lookup: CDR1 SGHDN, CDR2 FVKESK. This CDR3 is 15 amino acids long. The CDR3 region is CASSWNRGGRRGYTF. CDR3 nucleotides: TGTGCCAGCAGCTGGAATCGAGGTGGGAGGCGAGGCTACACCTTC.

This clone has more than one count but fewer than ten. The chain has TRBV28 and TRBJ2-5, with D unresolved. Trimming took 8 bases from V and 4 from J, leaving 8 bases between them. From germline, CDR1 is MDHEN and CDR2 SYDVKM. CDR3 length equals 11 residues. CDR3 sequence reads: CASQWGETQYF. The CDR3 region has the DNA TGTGCCAGCCAGTGGGGAGAGACCCAGTACTTC. The whole variable domain, remainder taken from reference TRBV28 and TRBJ2-5, is DVKVTQSSRYLVKRTGEKVFLECVQDMDHENMFWYRQDPGLGLRLIYFSYDVKMKEKGDIPEGYSVSREKKERFSLILESASTNQTSMYLCASQWGETQYFGPGTRLLVL.

This clone was observed a handful of times. The genes are TRBV7-9 and TRBJ1-5; TRBD1 matches at 7 bases. The CDR3 has 14 amino acids. The trim removed 3 bases at V and 3 bases at J, leaving 2 bases unmatched. The germline V gene encodes CDR1 SEHNR and CDR2 FQNEAQ (reference sequence). The CDR3 region is CASSFDRDNQPQHF. The CDR3 DNA follows: TGTGCCAGCAGCTTCGACAGGGACAATCAGCCCCAGCATTTT.

The sample holds a few counts of this clone. The same CDR3 arises from other DNA sequences in this sample as well. The CDR3 protein is CSARRYNEQFF. CDR3 bases: TGCAGTGCTCGTCGTTACAATGAGCAGTTCTTC. V and J are TRBV20-1 and TRBJ2-1; D is uncertain. V lost 5 bases to trimming and J lost 4 bases, with 6 bases between them. The CDR3 covers 11 residues. CDR1 is DFQATT and CDR2 is SNEGSKA in the germline V gene (reference sequence).

This rearrangement joins TRBV5-1 to TRBJ2-7; 10 bases agree with TRBD1. Germline trimming cut 5 bases from V and 1 base from J; bases unmatched to any gene: 6. Germline-derived CDR1 and CDR2 are SGHRS and YFSETQ. The CDR3 runs 15 residues. Here the CDR3 reads CASSTGQGNSYEQYF. As DNA, the CDR3 is TGCGCCAGCAGTACGGGACAGGGGAATTCCTACGAGCAGTACTTC.

This clone was found a few times. The V and J genes are TRBV13 and TRBJ2-7, with 9 bases that match TRBD2. Germline values: CDR1 PRHDT, CDR2 FYEKMQ (reference sequence). After removal of 3 bases from V and 2 bases from J, the junction contained 2 bases not matched to a gene. The CDR3 has 14 residues. The CDR3 here is CASSLASGAYEQYF. Here the CDR3 DNA reads TGTGCCAGCAGCTTGGCTAGCGGGGCCTACGAGCAGTACTTC.

This clone showed up just a few times. The same CDR3 can be traced to other DNA sequences in this sample. This chain connects TRBV28 to TRBJ2-1; D gene uncertain. The CDR3 is 11 amino acids. Germline loops: CDR1 MDHEN, CDR2 SYDVKM. The V gene lost 6 bases and the J gene lost 4 bases, with 4 bases spanning the gap. DNA for the CDR3: TGTGCCAGCAGGCGGTACAATGAGCAGTTCTTC. Amino acid sequence: CASRRYNEQFF. The variable domain in full, with the rest retrieved from reference TRBV28 and TRBJ2-1, is DVKVTQSSRYLVKRTGEKVFLECVQDMDHENMFWYRQDPGLGLRLIYFSYDVKMKEKGDIPEGYSVSREKKERFSLILESASTNQTSMYLCASRRYNEQFFGPGTRLTVL.

This clone was detected a few times. This rearrangement joins TRBV30 to TRBJ2-4; D not certain. The V gene's germline CDR1 is GTSNPN and CDR2 SVGIG (reference sequence). This CDR3 is 13 amino acids long. V was pared by 4 bases and J by 5 bases, with 12 bases between. The CDR3 spells CAWNGAEENIQYF. CDR3 in DNA: TGTGCCTGGAACGGCGCCGAGGAAAACATTCAGTACTTC.

This clone has more than one count but fewer than ten. The V gene is TRBV9, the J gene TRBJ2-7; unclear D gene. Looked up from germline, CDR1 is SGDLS and CDR2 is YYNGEE. With 3 bases removed from V and 1 base from J, the gap between germline ends came to 11 bases. The CDR3 extends over 14 amino acids. CDR3 sequence reads: CASSAGRDSYEQYF. In nucleotides, the CDR3 is TGTGCCAGCAGCGCCGGTCGTGATTCCTACGAGCAGTACTTC. The full variable domain, in which reference TRBV9 and TRBJ2-7 provide the parts outside the CDR3, is DSGVTQTPKHLITATGQRVTLRCSPRSGDLSVYWYQQSLDQGLQFLIQYYNGEERAKGNILERFSAQQFPDLHSELNLSSLELGDSALYFCASSAGRDSYEQYFGPGTRLTVT.

The chain is built from TRBV29-1 and TRBJ1-5; D perhaps matches TRBD1 (5 bases). With 7 bases removed from V and 5 bases from J, the gap between germline ends came to 12 bases. The CDR3 has 12 amino acids. The germline gives CDR1 SQVTM, CDR2 ANQGSEA. The chain's CDR3 is CSAGQGDQPQHF. CDR3 in DNA: TGCAGCGCCGGACAAGGCGATCAGCCCCAGCATTTT.

This chain links TRBV11-2 with TRBJ2-3; 12 bases align to TRBD2. CDR3 length: 16 amino acids. Germline lookup yields CDR1 SGHAT and CDR2 FQNNGV. Losses at the gene ends were 5 bases for V and 4 bases for J; bases not matched to a gene: 7. The CDR3: CASSLRLAGVADTQYF. In DNA form, the CDR3 reads TGTGCCAGCAGCCTCAGACTAGCGGGAGTTGCAGATACGCAGTATTTT.

This sequence joins TRBV15 and TRBJ1-4; no clear D gene. Germline V gives CDR1 LNHNV, CDR2 YYDKDF (reference sequence). V lost 1 base, J lost 7 bases, and 13 bases lay in between. This CDR3 comprises 15 residues. The CDR3 protein is CATSRGGERGEKLFF. The CDR3 bases are TGTGCCACCAGCAGAGGAGGAGAACGCGGTGAAAAACTGTTTTTT. Variable domain in full (rest from reference TRBV15 and TRBJ1-4): DAMVIQNPRYQVTQFGKPVTLSCSQTLNHNVMYWYQQKSSQAPKLLFHYYDKDFNNEADTPDNFQSRRPNTSFCFLDIRSPGLGDTAMYLCATSRGGERGEKLFFGSGTQLSVL.

The chain recombines TRBV30 with TRBJ2-7, with 8 nucleotides matching TRBD1. The CDR3 loop spans 11 amino acids. J lost 9 bases, V lost 2 bases, and 3 bases had no gene match. Germline V gene sequence: CDR1 GTSNPN, CDR2 SVGIG (reference sequence). The CDR3 region is CAWSPQGAQYF. CDR3 in DNA: TGTGCCTGGAGTCCCCAGGGGGCGCAGTACTTC.

The chain links TRBV30 to TRBJ2-3; weak D call: TRBD2 (5 bases). Trimming pared 5 bases from V and 4 bases from J, leaving 16 bases between. The germline CDR1 and CDR2 sequences are GTSNPN and SVGIG (reference sequence). The CDR3 consists of 14 residues. DNA of the CDR3: TGTGCCTGGTGTAGAGGGAGTACCCCAGATACGCAGTATTTT. It yields the protein CAWCRGSTPDTQYF. Full variable domain (outside the CDR3, taken from reference TRBV30 and TRBJ2-3): SQTIHQWPATLVQPVGSPLSLECTVEGTSNPNLYWYRQAAGRGLQLLFYSVGIGQISSEVPQNLSASRPQDRQFILSSKKLLLSDSGFYLCAWCRGSTPDTQYFGPGTRLTVL.

This clone was counted a few times. V usage is TRBV19 and J usage is TRBJ2-7; a weak D match, TRBD2 (5 bases). Between the trimmed V and J ends, which lost 3 bases and 0 bases, there was a span of 15 bases. The CDR3 length is 16 residues. Germline values: CDR1 LNHDA, CDR2 SQIVND (reference sequence). The DNA of the CDR3 is TGTGCCAGTAGTATTGGGCTAGCCGGCCTCTCCTACGAGCAGTACTTC. Protein: CASSIGLAGLSYEQYF.

The chain combines TRBV29-1 with TRBJ2-3; TRBD1 matches 7 bases. The CDR3 is 13 residues long. Germline lookup yields CDR1 SQVTM and CDR2 ANQGSEA. Trimming took 4 bases from V and 2 from J; bases not matched to a gene: 3. The CDR3 loop reads CSVGDSYTDTQYF. The CDR3 region has the DNA TGCAGCGTTGGGGACAGTTACACAGATACGCAGTATTTT.

This clone was counted only a few times. V gene TRBV10-3 combines with J gene TRBJ2-1, with D unresolved. Germline V gene sequence: CDR1 ENHRY, CDR2 SYGVKD. V gave up 0 bases and J gave up 9 bases, with 12 bases separating them. CDR3 length equals 14 residues. CDR3 region: CAISESAQRSEQFF. The CDR3, as DNA: TGTGCCATCAGTGAGTCGGCCCAGCGCAGTGAGCAGTTCTTC.

Remarks on this clone: The sample contains more than one DNA sequence encoding this CDR3. The chain employs TRBV2 and TRBJ2-7; D unresolved. V dropped 2 bases and J dropped 3 bases, with 2 bases sitting between them. Germline V gene sequence: CDR1 SNHLY, CDR2 FYNNEI. The CDR3 has 11 residues. This CDR3 is CASSEFYEQYF. In DNA, the CDR3 is TGTGCCAGCAGTGAATTCTACGAGCAGTACTTC.

This clone turned up a few times. The chain carries TRBV29-1 and TRBJ2-5; 8 nucleotides line up with TRBD1. The CDR3 totals 15 residues. The germline CDR1 and CDR2 sequences are SQVTM and ANQGSEA. After removal of 4 bases from V and 1 base from J, the junction contained 8 bases not matched to a gene. CDR3 region: CSVAGTGLLQETQYF. In nucleotides, the CDR3 is TGCAGCGTTGCCGGGACAGGACTACTCCAAGAGACCCAGTACTTC.

This clone has only a few counts. V is TRBV27 and J is TRBJ2-3, with D maybe TRBD2 (6 bases). The V and J ends lost 7 bases and 2 bases respectively, with 13 bases between them. This CDR3 region has 14 residues. From germline, CDR1 is MNHEY and CDR2 SMNVEV (reference sequence). The chain's CDR3 is CASMVGGYTDTQYF. CDR3 nucleotides: TGTGCCAGCATGGTGGGAGGCTACACAGATACGCAGTATTTT.